The entry below gives a single TCR beta chain sequence along with its context. The target antigen is unknown. Germline-derived CDR1 and CDR2 are SGHTA and FQGNSA. The ends lost 3 bases at V and 0 bases at J; junction bases unmatched: 3. This CDR3 is 15 amino acids long. Measured with immunoSEQ multiplex PCR; TCRdb has only the in-frame clones, and not every one. The table lists 160,000 or so clones, approximately 94% of them singletons. These data originate in a study of T cell responses to AZD1222 COVID-19 vaccine. On the study more broadly: Some second doses came at about 4 weeks and others at about 12 weeks; these were pooled.

General study results and limits: Reportedly, nearly half of unique spike TCRs recognized epitopes outside B.1.351/B.1.1.7 mutations.

This chain links TRBV7-2 with TRBJ2-3; 7 bases map to TRBD2. Sequencing used peripheral blood, obtained on day 0 of AZD1222 vaccination. This clonotype was obtained from an adult in good health. CDR3 coding DNA: TGTGCCAGCAGCTTCGGGGGAGGGAGCACAGATACGCAGTATTTT. Its protein is CASSFGGGSTDTQYF.